This entry lists 29 T cell receptor beta chains sequenced from one sample in a study of cytomegalovirus exposure and HLA in healthy donors. Amplification used 60 Vbeta primers and 13 Jbeta primers. Data came from immunoSEQ multiplex PCR; TCRdb stores just in-frame clones and leaves some out. The data show approximately 150,000 clones, about three quarters seen once. The sample comprised PBMCs. These receptors all stem from a man in his forties in good health and CMV-seronegative.

Only a few counts were recorded for this clone. The J gene is TRBJ2-7, the V gene TRBV11-2; D remains ambiguous. CDR1 SGHAT and CDR2 FQNNGV come from the germline V gene. V lost 6 bases to trimming and J lost 2 bases, with 11 bases between them. CDR3 size: 13 residues. CDR3 sequence: CASSSGWAYEQYF. CDR3 in DNA: TGTGCCAGCAGTTCAGGATGGGCCTACGAGCAGTACTTC.

The chain employs TRBV4-1 and TRBJ2-7, with 9 bases fitting TRBD2. There are 16 residues in the CDR3. Germline-derived CDR1 and CDR2 are MGHRA and YSYEKL. The V and J ends lost 4 bases and 2 bases, in that order; junction bases with no gene match: 9. The CDR3 coding sequence is TGCGCCAGCAGCCTGGAGCGGGGGGACTACACCTACGAGCAGTACTTC. This gives the protein CASSLERGDYTYEQYF.

The chain joins TRBV13 to TRBJ2-7; tentatively, D is TRBD1 (5 bases). Trimming shortened V by 4 bases and J by 7 bases, and 17 bases separated the two germline ends. The CDR3 has 14 residues. Germline V gene data show CDR1 as PRHDT and CDR2 as FYEKMQ (reference sequence). The CDR3 protein is CASSYTGGLGEQYF. CDR3 nucleotide sequence: TGTGCCAGCAGCTACACAGGTGGGTTAGGGGAGCAGTACTTC.

The rearrangement joins TRBV11-2 to TRBJ2-1; 10 bases fit TRBD2. From germline, CDR1 is SGHAT and CDR2 FQNNGV. J gave up 9 bases and V 0 bases, and 11 bases lay outside the gene matches. The CDR3 sequence is 17 residues long. CDR3 amino acids: CASSLDHFSGRFGEQFF. The CDR3, as DNA: TGTGCCAGCAGCTTAGATCACTTTAGCGGGAGGTTCGGTGAGCAGTTCTTC.

This chain joins TRBV19 and TRBJ2-7; maybe TRBD1 (6 bases). V lost 3 bases and J 1 base, leaving 10 bases between the germline ends. The CDR3 has 14 residues. Per germline, CDR1 LNHDA and CDR2 SQIVND (reference sequence). CDR3 coding DNA: TGTGCCAGTAGTATTTCAGGGGTATCCTACGAGCAGTACTTC. This encodes CASSISGVSYEQYF.

The chain couples TRBV6-4 to TRBJ2-3, with D unclear. V dropped 0 bases and J dropped 6 bases, with 7 bases sitting between them. This CDR3 is 13 amino acids long. Per germline, CDR1 MRHNA and CDR2 SNTAGT. Here the CDR3 reads CASSDSARDTQYF. Written as DNA, the CDR3 is TGTGCCAGCAGTGACTCAGCTAGGGATACGCAGTATTTT.

The chain joins TRBV28 to TRBJ1-2; TRBD1 might be the D (6 bases). The germline V gene encodes CDR1 MDHEN and CDR2 SYDVKM. Deletions cut 9 bases from V and 3 bases from J, with 11 bases between. The CDR3 totals 12 residues. This CDR3 reads CASETGHYGYTF. The CDR3 DNA reads as TGTGCCAGTGAGACAGGCCACTATGGCTACACCTTC.

The DNA for the CDR3 is TGCGCCAGCAGCCAAGATCTGGAGCGGGGGAGGGAGACCCAGTACTTC. Protein product: CASSQDLERGRETQYF. V usage is TRBV4-3 and J usage is TRBJ2-5; 8 nucleotides agree with TRBD2. CDR3 size: 16 residues. The germline gives CDR1 LGHNA, CDR2 YSLEER. V shed 0 bases, J shed 5 bases, and the junction held 8 bases outside the gene matches.

This clone has more than one count but fewer than ten. The gene calls are TRBV28 and TRBJ2-2, with D unresolved. Trimming removed 2 bases at V and 3 bases at J, with 4 bases between. The CDR3 sequence is 13 residues long. The V gene's germline CDR1 is MDHEN and CDR2 SYDVKM. The CDR3 DNA sequence: TGTGCCAGCAGTTTACCGGACACCGGGGAGCTGTTTTTT. It yields the protein CASSLPDTGELFF.

V usage is TRBV11-3 and J usage is TRBJ2-3; 9 positions match TRBD1. The J segment lost 2 bases and the V segment lost 5 bases, leaving 5 bases of the junction unmatched. This CDR3 comprises 15 residues. Germline assignment: CDR1 SGHNT and CDR2 YENEEA. The CDR3 region has the DNA TGTGCCAGCAGCCTACAGGGGGCGATCACAGATACGCAGTATTTT. It is translated as CASSLQGAITDTQYF.

The CDR3 sequence is CASSSGTGYSGANVLTF. Here the CDR3 DNA reads TGTGCCAGCAGTTCGGGGACAGGATACTCTGGGGCCAACGTCCTGACTTTC. The rearrangement uses TRBV28 and TRBJ2-6; 8 nucleotides line up with TRBD1. The trim removed 4 bases at V and 0 bases at J, leaving 5 bases unmatched. The length of the CDR3 is 17 residues. Germline-derived CDR1 and CDR2 are MDHEN and SYDVKM.

The chain couples TRBV27 to TRBJ2-5, with a weak D call TRBD2 (5 bases). V was pared by 0 bases and J by 5 bases, with 10 bases between. CDR1 is MNHEY, CDR2 SMNVEV, per germline (reference sequence). The length of the CDR3 is 14 residues. The CDR3 spells CASSLSYPGETQYF. The DNA of the CDR3 is TGTGCCAGCAGTTTATCCTACCCGGGGGAGACCCAGTACTTC.

The rearrangement links TRBV19 to TRBJ2-7; tentative D call: TRBD2 (6 bases). With 2 bases removed from V and 1 base from J, the gap between germline ends came to 12 bases. This CDR3 region has 15 residues. The germline V gene has CDR1 LNHDA and CDR2 SQIVND (reference sequence). The CDR3 sequence is CASSITGRESYEQYF. The CDR3 nucleotides read TGTGCCAGTAGTATAACTGGTCGGGAGTCCTACGAGCAGTACTTC.

The chain combines TRBV25-1 with TRBJ1-6, with 9 positions matching TRBD1. The CDR3 is 14 residues long. V trimming: 4 bases; J trimming: 13 bases; junction bases outside the gene matches: 8. Germline V gene sequence: CDR1 MGHDK, CDR2 SYGVNS. The CDR3 DNA sequence: TGTGCCAGCAGTGCCGGGACAGGGAGGCCTCCCCTCCACTTT. Encoded protein: CASSAGTGRPPLHF.

The chain employs TRBV7-2 and TRBJ2-5; 7 bases are shared with TRBD2. CDR1 SGHTA and CDR2 FQGNSA come from the germline V gene. This CDR3 has 14 residues. The V and J ends lost 5 bases and 5 bases, in that order; junction bases with no gene match: 8. CDR3 nucleotide sequence: TGTGCCAGCAGCCCGGGACTATCCACGGAGACCCAGTACTTC. Residues: CASSPGLSTETQYF.

The genes are TRBV30 and TRBJ1-6; tentatively, D is TRBD1 (6 bases). V lost 0 bases to trimming and J lost 5 bases, with 11 bases between them. The CDR3 runs 15 residues. Germline V CDR1 and CDR2: GTSNPN, SVGIG (reference sequence). The DNA of the CDR3 is TGTGCCTGGAGTGTACGGGACACTGATAATTCACCCCTCCACTTT. Translation gives CAWSVRDTDNSPLHF.

This clone showed up just once. The V call is TRBV29-1, the J call TRBJ2-1; 11 positions match TRBD2. Trimming took 3 bases from V and 4 from J; bases not matched to a gene: 14. The CDR3 sequence is 18 residues long. Germline CDR1 and CDR2: SQVTM and ANQGSEA. This chain's CDR3 is CSVEGISGGGGGYNEQFF. The CDR3 DNA reads TGCAGCGTTGAGGGTATTAGCGGGGGGGGAGGAGGATACAATGAGCAGTTCTTC.

This clone was recorded a few times. The chain links TRBV7-2 to TRBJ2-7, with D possibly TRBD1 on 5 matching bases. Germline CDR1 is SGHTA and CDR2 is FQGNSA. Trimming left V 5 bases short and J 1 base short, with 9 bases between. The CDR3 sequence is 13 residues long. The CDR3 DNA sequence: TGTGCCAGCAGCCTACAGGTTTCCTACGAGCAGTACTTC. Translating gives CASSLQVSYEQYF.

The chain employs TRBV19 and TRBJ2-2; TRBD1 matches at 7 bases. Germline V gives CDR1 LNHDA, CDR2 SQIVND (reference sequence). This CDR3 is 14 amino acids long. Trimming cost V 9 bases and J 2 bases; bases outside gene matches: 6. The CDR3 reads CASLTGSNTGELFF. The CDR3, as DNA: TGTGCCAGCCTGACAGGGTCTAACACCGGGGAGCTGTTTTTT. Variable domain in full (rest from reference TRBV19 and TRBJ2-2): DGGITQSPKYLFRKEGQNVTLSCEQNLNHDAMYWYRQDPGQGLRLIYYSQIVNDFQKGDIAEGYSVSREKKESFPLTVTSAQKNPTAFYLCASLTGSNTGELFFGEGSRLTVL.

This sequence joins TRBV10-3 and TRBJ2-7; 9 bases align to TRBD2. CDR3 size: 14 residues. Germline-derived CDR1 and CDR2 are ENHRY and SYGVKD. V dropped 4 bases and J dropped 5; count of bases not matched to a gene: 6. The CDR3 here is CAISGLAGRDEQYF. Written as DNA, the CDR3 is TGTGCCATCAGTGGTCTAGCGGGAAGGGACGAGCAGTACTTC.

The chain recombines TRBV9 with TRBJ1-6; D uncertain. Germline V gives CDR1 SGDLS, CDR2 YYNGEE. CDR3 length equals 15 residues. V was shortened by 0 bases and J by 3 bases, with 7 bases between the two germline ends. CDR3 sequence reads: CASSVGRDYNSPLHF. CDR3 in DNA: TGTGCCAGCAGCGTAGGGAGGGACTATAATTCACCCCTCCACTTT. The full variable domain, in which reference TRBV9 and TRBJ1-6 provide the parts outside the CDR3, is DSGVTQTPKHLITATGQRVTLRCSPRSGDLSVYWYQQSLDQGLQFLIQYYNGEERAKGNILERFSAQQFPDLHSELNLSSLELGDSALYFCASSVGRDYNSPLHFGNGTRLTVT.

The chain employs TRBV4-1 and TRBJ2-5, with D possibly TRBD1 on 6 matching bases. Deletions cut 4 bases from V and 4 bases from J, with 10 bases between. The germline gives CDR1 MGHRA, CDR2 YSYEKL. The length of the CDR3 is 13 residues. CDR3 residues: CASSPTGPETQYF. DNA of the CDR3: TGCGCCAGCAGCCCTACAGGGCCAGAGACCCAGTACTTC.

This clone was detected once. The rearrangement joins TRBV6-5 to TRBJ2-7; 9 nucleotides line up with TRBD1. Germline values: CDR1 MNHEY, CDR2 SVGAGI. Unmatched junction bases numbered 4, after V lost 5 bases and J lost 2 bases. The CDR3 contains 14 residues. CDR3: CASSTGTGTYEQYF. CDR3 bases: TGTGCCAGCAGTACCGGGACAGGGACCTACGAGCAGTACTTC.

The genes are TRBV25-1 and TRBJ2-7; D ambiguous. The germline V and J ends were trimmed by 3 bases and 0 bases, with 6 bases remaining between them. The CDR3 extends over 13 amino acids. Per the germline V gene, CDR1 is MGHDK and CDR2 is SYGVNS. The CDR3: CASSDHSSYEQYF. The CDR3 nucleotides are TGTGCCAGCAGTGACCACAGCTCCTACGAGCAGTACTTC.

There are a few counts of this clone. This chain uses TRBV15 with TRBJ1-5, with D possibly being TRBD1 (6 bases). This CDR3 has 16 residues. Deletions cut 5 bases from V and 0 bases from J, with 14 bases between. Germline CDR1 reads LNHNV; CDR2 reads YYDKDF (reference sequence). The CDR3 sequence is CATSRTETYSNQPQHF. CDR3 coding DNA: TGTGCCACCAGCCGGACAGAAACGTATAGCAATCAGCCCCAGCATTTT.

This clone has a handful of counts. The CDR3 loop is CASSSREVRATEQYF. The CDR3 DNA follows: TGTGCCAGCAGCTCGCGGGAGGTGAGGGCCACCGAGCAGTACTTC. J is TRBJ2-7 and V is TRBV21-1; the table's D gene call, TRBD2, was not cross checked with the DNA. TRBV21-1 is a pseudogene. CDR3 size: 15 residues.

J is TRBJ1-2 and V is TRBV2, with D perhaps TRBD1 (6 bases). Germline CDR1 reads SNHLY; CDR2 reads FYNNEI. The ends were cut back, 2 bases at V and 0 bases at J, with 10 bases in the middle. CDR3 length: 15 amino acids. CDR3 coding DNA: TGTGCCAGCAGTGAAAGGACAGCGACTAACTATGGCTACACCTTC. It translates to CASSERTATNYGYTF.

This clone was detected only a few times. V is TRBV4-1 and J is TRBJ2-7, with D perhaps matching TRBD2 (5 bases). V gave up 2 bases and J gave up 3 bases, with 11 bases separating them. The CDR3 has 14 amino acids. Germline V gene data show CDR1 as MGHRA and CDR2 as YSYEKL. CDR3 sequence (DNA): TGCGCCAGCAGCCAAACAAACGGGGACTACGAGCAGTACTTC. Protein sequence: CASSQTNGDYEQYF.

The genes are TRBV15 and TRBJ2-1, with 9 bases that match TRBD1. Losses at the gene ends were 1 base for V and 6 bases for J; bases not matched to a gene: 13. Germline assignment: CDR1 LNHNV and CDR2 YYDKDF (reference sequence). The CDR3 sequence is 18 residues long. CDR3: CATSRGQGVIGYVNEQFF. In DNA form, the CDR3 reads TGTGCCACCAGCAGAGGACAGGGGGTCATTGGATACGTCAATGAGCAGTTCTTC. Based on the CDR3 plus reference TRBV15 and TRBJ2-1, the full variable domain is DAMVIQNPRYQVTQFGKPVTLSCSQTLNHNVMYWYQQKSSQAPKLLFHYYDKDFNNEADTPDNFQSRRPNTSFCFLDIRSPGLGDTAMYLCATSRGQGVIGYVNEQFFGPGTRLTVL.